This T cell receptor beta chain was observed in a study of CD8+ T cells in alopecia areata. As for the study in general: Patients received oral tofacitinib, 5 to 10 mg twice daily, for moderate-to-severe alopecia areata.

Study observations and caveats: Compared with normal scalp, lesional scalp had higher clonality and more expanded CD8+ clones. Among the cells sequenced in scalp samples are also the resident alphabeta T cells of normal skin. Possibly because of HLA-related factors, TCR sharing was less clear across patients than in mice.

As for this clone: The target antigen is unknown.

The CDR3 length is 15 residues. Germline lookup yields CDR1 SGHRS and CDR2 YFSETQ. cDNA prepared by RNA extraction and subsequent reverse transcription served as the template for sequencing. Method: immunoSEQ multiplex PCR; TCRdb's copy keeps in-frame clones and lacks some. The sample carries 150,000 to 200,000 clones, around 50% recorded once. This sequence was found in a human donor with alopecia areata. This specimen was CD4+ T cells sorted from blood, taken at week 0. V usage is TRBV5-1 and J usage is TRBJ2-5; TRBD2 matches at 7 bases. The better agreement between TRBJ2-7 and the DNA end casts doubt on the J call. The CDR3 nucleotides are TGCGCCAGCGCGGGAGACGAGAAGATGTGGAACGAGCAGTACTTC. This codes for CASAGDEKMWNEQYF.